Here is one T cell receptor beta chain with its context. Its matching antigen is unknown. The data originate from a study of cytomegalovirus exposure and HLA in healthy donors. Both 60 Vbeta primers and 13 Jbeta primers went into the PCR. Measured with immunoSEQ multiplex PCR; TCRdb has only the in-frame clones, and not every one. The sample contains tens of thousands of clones, approximately 75% of which appear only once. Study observations and caveats: In a later analysis, HLA-associated TCR beta chains were more clonally expanded than equally common others.

Trimming cost V 4 bases and J 7 bases, with 16 bases left between them. The CDR3 covers 14 residues. CDR1 and CDR2 from the germline V gene are SGHTA and FQGNSA. This TCR was sampled from a middle-aged woman in good health and CMV-seronegative. The sequenced material came from PBMCs. V is TRBV7-2 and J is TRBJ2-5; possible D gene TRBD2, 5 bases. CDR3 sequence (DNA): TGTGCCAGCAGCTCCGGGGTCACAAAAGGGACCCAGTACTTC. Protein: CASSSGVTKGTQYF.